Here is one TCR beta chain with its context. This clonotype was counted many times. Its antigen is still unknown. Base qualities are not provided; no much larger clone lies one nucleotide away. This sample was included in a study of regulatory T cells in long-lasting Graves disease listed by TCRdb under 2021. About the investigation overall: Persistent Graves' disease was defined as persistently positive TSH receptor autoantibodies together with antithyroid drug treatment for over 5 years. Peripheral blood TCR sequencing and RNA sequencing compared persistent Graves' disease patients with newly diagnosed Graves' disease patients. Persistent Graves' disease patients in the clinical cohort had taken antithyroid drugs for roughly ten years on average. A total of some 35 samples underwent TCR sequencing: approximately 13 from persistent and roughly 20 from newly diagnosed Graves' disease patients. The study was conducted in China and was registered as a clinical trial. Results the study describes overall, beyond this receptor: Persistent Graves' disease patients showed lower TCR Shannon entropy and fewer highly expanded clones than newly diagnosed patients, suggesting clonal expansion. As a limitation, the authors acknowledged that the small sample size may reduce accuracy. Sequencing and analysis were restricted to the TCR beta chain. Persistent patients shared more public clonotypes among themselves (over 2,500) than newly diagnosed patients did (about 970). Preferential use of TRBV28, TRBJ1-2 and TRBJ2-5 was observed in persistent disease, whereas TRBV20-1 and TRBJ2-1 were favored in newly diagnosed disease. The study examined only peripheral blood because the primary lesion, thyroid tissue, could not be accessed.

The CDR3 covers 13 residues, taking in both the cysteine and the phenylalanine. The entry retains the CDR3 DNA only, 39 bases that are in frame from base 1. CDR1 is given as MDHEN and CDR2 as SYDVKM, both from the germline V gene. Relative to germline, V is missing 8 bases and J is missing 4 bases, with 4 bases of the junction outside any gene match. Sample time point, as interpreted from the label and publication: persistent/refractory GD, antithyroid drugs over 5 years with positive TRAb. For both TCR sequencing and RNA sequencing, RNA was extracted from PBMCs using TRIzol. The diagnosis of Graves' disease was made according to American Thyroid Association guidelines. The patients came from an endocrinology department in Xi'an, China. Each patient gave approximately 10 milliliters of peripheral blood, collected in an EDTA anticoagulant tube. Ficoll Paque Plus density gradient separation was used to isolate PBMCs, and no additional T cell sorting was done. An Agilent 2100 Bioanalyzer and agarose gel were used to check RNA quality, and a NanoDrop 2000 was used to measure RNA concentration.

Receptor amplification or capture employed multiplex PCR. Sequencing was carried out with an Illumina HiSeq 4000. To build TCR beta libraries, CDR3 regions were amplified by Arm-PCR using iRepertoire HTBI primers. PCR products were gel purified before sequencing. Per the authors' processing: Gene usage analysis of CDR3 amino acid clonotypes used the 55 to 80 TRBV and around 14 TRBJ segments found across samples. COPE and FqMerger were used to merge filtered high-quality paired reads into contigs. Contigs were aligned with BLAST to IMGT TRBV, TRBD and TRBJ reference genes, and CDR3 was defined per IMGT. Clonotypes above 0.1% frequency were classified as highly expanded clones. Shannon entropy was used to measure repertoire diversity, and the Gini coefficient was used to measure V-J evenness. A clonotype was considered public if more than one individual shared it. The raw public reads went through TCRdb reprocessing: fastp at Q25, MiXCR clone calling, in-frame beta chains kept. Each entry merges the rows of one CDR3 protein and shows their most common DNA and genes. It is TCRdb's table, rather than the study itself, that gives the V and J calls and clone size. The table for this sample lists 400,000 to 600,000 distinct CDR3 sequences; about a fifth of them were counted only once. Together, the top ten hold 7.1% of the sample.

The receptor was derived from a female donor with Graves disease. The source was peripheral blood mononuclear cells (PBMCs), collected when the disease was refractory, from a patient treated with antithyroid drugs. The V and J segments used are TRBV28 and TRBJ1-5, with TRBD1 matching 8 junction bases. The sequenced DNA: TGTGCCAGCGGCGACAGGGGAAATCAGCCCCAGCATTTT. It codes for CASGDRGNQPQHF. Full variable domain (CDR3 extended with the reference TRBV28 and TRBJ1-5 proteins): DVKVTQSSRYLVKRTGEKVFLECVQDMDHENMFWYRQDPGLGLRLIYFSYDVKMKEKGDIPEGYSVSREKKERFSLILESASTNQTSMYLCASGDRGNQPQHFGDGTRLSIL.